The clone carrying this T cell receptor beta chain turned up a few times. Its target is unknown. V trimming: 0 bases; J trimming: 14 bases; junction bases outside the gene matches: 5. The CDR3 is 14 residues long. Germline-derived CDR1 and CDR2 are LNHNV and YYDKDF (reference sequence). The data derive from a study of blood T cells in healthy people across ages. Study-level background: Every two T cells gave about one barcoded beta molecule via template switching.

Then a second PCR, running about 6 to 11 cycles, was carried out with a sample-barcoded 5' primer and a J-beta primer mix. Every single cDNA molecule received a tag from a template-switch adaptor with 12 random nucleotides. TCRdb redid the calling of the 5' RACE reads with MiXCR, one entry per CDR3 protein. The table lists around 1.1 million distinct CDR3 sequences, about two fifths of them singletons. Whole-study findings and limits: More naive CD4+ cells and higher diversity marked long-lived donors relative to aged donors.

The sequenced sample was blood. V is TRBV15 and J is TRBJ2-3; TRBD2 matches 13 bases. The clonotype comes from a man between 18 and 29 years old in good health. The CDR3 here is CATSRDLRLAGGYF. As DNA, the CDR3 is TGTGCCACCAGCAGAGATTTGCGACTAGCGGGGGGGTATTTT.